These 7 T cell receptor beta chains were sequenced from one sample in a study of blood T cell repertoires in COVID-19. Clones were read by immunoSEQ multiplex PCR, and TCRdb kept only the in-frame ones, dropping some. This table holds 80,000 to 100,000 clones, 81% found once. Material for sequencing was peripheral blood. The receptor source for this set is a man in his fifties or sixties with acute or convalescent COVID-19.

The genes are TRBV7-9 and TRBJ2-3; D is ambiguous. Germline loops: CDR1 SEHNR, CDR2 FQNEAQ (reference sequence). V was pared by 5 bases and J by 6 bases, with 6 bases between. The CDR3 extends over 11 amino acids. CDR3: CASSRADTQYF. In DNA form, the CDR3 reads TGTGCCAGCAGCCGAGCCGATACGCAGTATTTT.

The chain links TRBV19 to TRBJ1-1; 10 bases fit TRBD1. CDR1 is LNHDA, CDR2 SQIVND, per germline (reference sequence). The CDR3 is 16 amino acids. V lost 4 bases, J lost 4 bases, and 9 bases stayed unmatched. For the CDR3, the DNA is TGTGCCAGTAGTACTTACGGGACAGGGGTTGCCACTGAAGCTTTCTTT. The encoded protein is CASSTYGTGVATEAFF.

The rearrangement links TRBV7-8 to TRBJ1-5, with TRBD1 as a possible D gene (6 bases). This CDR3 has 13 amino acids. The germline V gene encodes CDR1 SGHVS and CDR2 FQNEAQ. V dropped 5 bases and J dropped 7 bases, with 12 bases sitting between them. The CDR3 sequence is CASSLTGNQPQHF. The CDR3, as DNA: TGTGCCAGCAGCCTCACAGGGAACCAGCCCCAGCATTTT.

The chain has TRBV28 and TRBJ1-2; TRBD1 is a possible D gene (5 bases). Germline V gives CDR1 MDHEN, CDR2 SYDVKM. The CDR3 covers 13 residues. V was shortened by 6 bases and J by 8 bases, with 16 bases between the two germline ends. CDR3 loop: CASSLGLPRGYTF. CDR3 bases: TGTGCCAGCAGCCTGGGACTTCCTCGAGGCTACACCTTC.

The rearrangement links TRBV19 to TRBJ2-7; 8 positions match TRBD1. Trimming took 8 bases from V and 2 from J; bases not matched to a gene: 8. The germline CDR1 and CDR2 sequences are LNHDA and SQIVND (reference sequence). This CDR3 has 14 residues. CDR3 sequence: CASGTTGAPYEQYF. The CDR3 DNA sequence: TGTGCCAGTGGAACGACAGGGGCCCCCTACGAGCAGTACTTC.

V gene TRBV10-3 combines with J gene TRBJ2-1; 8 bases fit TRBD2. V shed 5 bases, J shed 9 bases, and the junction held 9 bases outside the gene matches. CDR1 ENHRY and CDR2 SYGVKD come from the germline V gene. CDR3 length: 14 amino acids. This chain's CDR3 is CAISLSGSNGEQFF. The CDR3 DNA is TGTGCCATCAGTCTCAGCGGGAGTAACGGTGAGCAGTTCTTC.

V and J are TRBV11-2 and TRBJ1-5; weak D call: TRBD1 (5 bases). CDR1 is SGHAT and CDR2 is FQNNGV in the germline V gene. The CDR3 runs to 15 residues. V gave up 3 bases and J gave up 2 bases, with 11 bases separating them. In DNA form, the CDR3 reads TGTGCCAGCAGCTTTCGGGGGGACGGCAATCAGCCCCAGCATTTT. Translation gives CASSFRGDGNQPQHF. Filled out from reference TRBV11-2 and TRBJ1-5, the complete variable domain reads EAGVAQSPRYKIIEKRQSVAFWCNPISGHATLYWYQQILGQGPKLLIQFQNNGVVDDSQLPKDRFSAERLKGVDSTLKIQPAKLEDSAVYLCASSFRGDGNQPQHFGDGTRLSIL.